One sample yielded the 18 T cell receptor beta chains listed below, sequenced in a study of post-analysis software for immune sequencing data. Regarding the study as a whole: Included in a set of 5 or 6 TRBV segments more frequent in patients than controls were TRBV5-6, TRBV5-1 and TRBV20-1.

No antigens are known for them. Unique molecular identifiers had been added to the TCR beta cDNA libraries. TCRdb independently ran MiXCR on the PCR reads; one entry per CDR3 protein. This sample has about 540,000 distinct CDR3 sequences; less than 40% occur once, and the top ten carry around 6%. Sequencing used blood. Receptors originate from a girl aged 2-17 years with multiple sclerosis.

This clonotype appeared a few times. The chain couples TRBV5-1 to TRBJ2-1, with 7 positions matching TRBD2. The CDR3 length is 18 residues. CDR1 is SGHRS, CDR2 YFSETQ, per germline. Germline trimming cut 4 bases from V and 1 base from J; bases unmatched to any gene: 14. Written as DNA, the CDR3 is TGCGCCAGCAGCATCCATACGACTAGCCAACCGTCCTACAATGAGCAGTTCTTC. Its translation is CASSIHTTSQPSYNEQFF. Looking up the rest from reference TRBV5-1 and TRBJ2-1 gives the full variable domain: KAGVTQTPRYLIKTRGQQVTLSCSPISGHRSVSWYQQTPGQGLQFLFEYFSETQRNKGNFPGRFSGRQFSNSRSEMNVSTLELGDSALYLCASSIHTTSQPSYNEQFFGPGTRLTVL.

This chain connects TRBV20-1 to TRBJ2-5; D is perhaps TRBD1 or TRBD2 (5 bases each). V lost 0 bases and J lost 5, with 19 bases in between. CDR3 length: 16 amino acids. Germline V lookup: CDR1 DFQATT, CDR2 SNEGSKA (reference sequence). As DNA, the CDR3 is TGCAGTGCTAGAGATCCGGCAGGGTGGGACGGGGAGACCCAGTACTTC. It specifies CSARDPAGWDGETQYF.

This clonotype has only one observation. The chain employs TRBV7-2 and TRBJ2-5; perhaps TRBD2 as D (5 bases). V lost 1 base to trimming and J lost 4 bases, with 19 bases between them. Germline lookup yields CDR1 SGHTA and CDR2 FQGNSA. The CDR3 contains 17 residues. CDR3 region: CASSLVAMISGGETQYF. The CDR3 region has the DNA TGTGCCAGCAGCTTAGTAGCGATGATCAGTGGCGGAGAGACCCAGTACTTC.

The chain joins TRBV6-5 to TRBJ2-5; D not resolved. CDR3 length: 16 amino acids. V was clipped by 6 bases and J by 5 bases, with 22 bases between them. Germline V CDR1 and CDR2: MNHEY, SVGAGI. CDR3: CASRYRRSAVGETQYF. The CDR3 nucleotides read TGTGCCAGCAGATACCGTAGATCGGCGGTCGGGGAGACCCAGTACTTC.

The CDR3 loop reads CASSKGAFF. In DNA form, the CDR3 reads TGTGCCAGCAGCAAGGGAGCTTTCTTT. This sequence joins TRBV21-1 and TRBJ1-1. TRBV21-1 is deemed a pseudogene. The CDR3 contains 9 residues.

The chain has TRBV10-3 and TRBJ2-5; the D gene is possibly TRBD1 (5 bases). Germline V CDR1 and CDR2: ENHRY, SYGVKD. Between the trimmed V and J ends, which lost 6 bases and 2 bases, there was a span of 13 bases. CDR3 size: 14 residues. DNA of the CDR3: TGTGCCATCAGGGACCAAGACAGACAAGAGACCCAGTACTTC. This codes for CAIRDQDRQETQYF.

This clonotype was recorded a few times. The CDR3 spells CASSPDGAGVLEKLFF. The CDR3 DNA is TGTGCCAGCAGCCCGGACGGCGCGGGAGTCCTCGAAAAACTGTTTTTT. The chain joins TRBV12-3 or TRBV12-4 to TRBJ1-4; D call uncertain. This CDR3 spans 16 amino acids. V lost 6 bases, J lost 8 bases, and 22 bases lay in between.

The chain has TRBV12-3 or TRBV12-4 and TRBJ2-5; a possible D gene is TRBD2 (5 bases). The CDR3 is 13 residues long. Trimming took off 3 bases at V and 7 bases at J, with 12 bases between the two ends. For the CDR3, the DNA is TGTGCCAGCAGTTTTCTAGCCCGCCTGACCCAGTACTTC. It codes for CASSFLARLTQYF.

This clonotype was recorded a few times. V is TRBV7-3 and J is TRBJ2-2, with 7 bases that match TRBD2. Losses at the gene ends were 4 bases for V and 0 bases for J; bases not matched to a gene: 5. There are 16 residues in the CDR3. The V gene's germline CDR1 is SGHTA and CDR2 FQGTGA. The CDR3 DNA reads TGTGCCAGCAGCTGGGGAGGGCCCGCGAACACCGGGGAGCTGTTTTTT. Translated, it gives CASSWGGPANTGELFF.

The chain is built from TRBV2 and TRBJ1-6; the D is unclear. The CDR3 is 16 amino acids. The germline CDR1 and CDR2 sequences are SNHLY and FYNNEI. V lost 3 bases and J lost 0, with 9 bases in between. The CDR3 sequence: CASSDRGSSYNSPLHF. The DNA for the CDR3 is TGTGCCAGCAGTGATCGAGGGAGCTCCTATAATTCACCCCTCCACTTT.

The CDR3 DNA reads TGTGCCAGCAGGGCCGGTGGGGGCGGAGAGACCCAGTACTTC. Protein sequence: CASRAGGGGETQYF. The rearrangement joins TRBV25-1 to TRBJ2-5; D possibly corresponds to TRBD1 (6 bases). CDR1 is MGHDK and CDR2 is SYGVNS in the germline V gene. This CDR3 is built from 14 residues. The germline V and J ends were trimmed by 6 bases and 4 bases, with 15 bases remaining between them. Complete variable domain (other parts from reference TRBV25-1 and TRBJ2-5): EADIYQTPRYLVIGTGKKITLECSQTMGHDKMYWYQQDPGMELHLIHYSYGVNSTEKGDLSSESTVSRIRTEHFPLTLESARPSHTSQYLCASRAGGGGETQYFGPGTRLLVL.

J is TRBJ1-6 and V is TRBV15, with D hard to call. The CDR3 consists of 15 residues. The V and J ends lost 3 bases and 13 bases respectively, with 19 bases between them. Germline V gene lookup returns CDR1 LNHNV and CDR2 YYDKDF (reference sequence). CDR3 in amino acids: CATSRVDVSEGPLHF. CDR3 DNA: TGTGCCACCAGCAGGGTAGACGTGTCCGAAGGCCCCCTCCACTTT.

The chain is built from TRBV12-3 or TRBV12-4 and TRBJ2-7, with TRBD1 matching over 8 bases. The end of the DNA aligns better with TRBJ2-5, so the J call may be wrong. This CDR3 contains 13 residues. CDR3 nucleotides: TGTGCCAGCAGTTTGGAGACAGGGGTGACCCAGTACTTC. This codes for CASSLETGVTQYF.

The V and J genes are TRBV4-1 and TRBJ1-1, with a tentative D call TRBD1 (5 bases). The CDR3 is 12 amino acids. Between the trimmed V and J ends, which lost 3 bases and 8 bases, there was a span of 10 bases. CDR1 and CDR2 from the germline V gene are MGHRA and YSYEKL. The CDR3 loop reads CASSHDGTEAFF. CDR3 bases: TGCGCCAGCAGCCATGATGGGACCGAAGCTTTCTTT.

With regard to this clonotype: At one end the junction does not follow the germline gene, possibly because of a read error. This chain connects TRBV15 to TRBJ1-4; D is perhaps TRBD1 (5 bases). Looked up from germline, CDR1 is LNHNV and CDR2 is YYDKDF (reference sequence). This CDR3 is 17 amino acids long. The CDR3 sequence: CATSRDMGLAGNEKLLF. CDR3 nucleotide sequence: TGTGCCACCAGCAGAGATATGGGCCTGGCAGGGAATGAAAAACTGCTTTTT.

The chain uses TRBV20-1 and TRBJ2-3, with 14 bases fitting TRBD2. The V and J ends lost 5 bases and 8 bases, in that order; junction bases with no gene match: 15. This CDR3 is 17 amino acids long. The germline gives CDR1 DFQATT, CDR2 SNEGSKA (reference sequence). The CDR3 bases are TGCAGTGCTCCCCCCGGGACTAGCGGGGGTGGGTTGGGTACGCAGTATTTT. Its translation is CSAPPGTSGGGLGTQYF.

The chain joins TRBV10-3 to TRBJ2-5; 9 bases are a match to TRBD1. Trimming took 7 bases from V and 4 from J; bases not matched to a gene: 7. Germline-derived CDR1 and CDR2 are ENHRY and SYGVKD. The CDR3 runs 14 residues. DNA for the CDR3: TGTGCCATCACTAAGGACAGGGGCGTAGAGACCCAGTACTTC. Protein sequence: CAITKDRGVETQYF.

This chain links TRBV29-1 with TRBJ2-7; 8 bases match TRBD2. The end of the DNA fits TRBJ2-5 better, so the J call may be wrong. There are 15 residues in the CDR3. The germline V gene encodes CDR1 SQVTM and CDR2 ANQGSEA. The CDR3 sequence is CSVGTGRGRHETQYF. DNA of the CDR3: TGCAGCGTTGGAACCGGGAGGGGCAGACATGAGACCCAGTACTTC.